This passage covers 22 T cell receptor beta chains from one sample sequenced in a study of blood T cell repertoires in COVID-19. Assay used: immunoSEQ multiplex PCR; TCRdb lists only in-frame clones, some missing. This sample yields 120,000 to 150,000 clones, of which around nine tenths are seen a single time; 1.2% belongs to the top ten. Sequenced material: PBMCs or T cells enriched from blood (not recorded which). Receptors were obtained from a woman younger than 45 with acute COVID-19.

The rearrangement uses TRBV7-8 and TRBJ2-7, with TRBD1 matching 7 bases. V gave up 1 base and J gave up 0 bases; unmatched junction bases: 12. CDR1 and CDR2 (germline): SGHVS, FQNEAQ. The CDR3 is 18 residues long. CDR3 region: CASSLGSSGQLNSYEQYF. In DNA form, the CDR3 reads TGTGCCAGCAGCTTAGGTTCTTCGGGACAGCTAAACTCCTACGAGCAGTACTTC.

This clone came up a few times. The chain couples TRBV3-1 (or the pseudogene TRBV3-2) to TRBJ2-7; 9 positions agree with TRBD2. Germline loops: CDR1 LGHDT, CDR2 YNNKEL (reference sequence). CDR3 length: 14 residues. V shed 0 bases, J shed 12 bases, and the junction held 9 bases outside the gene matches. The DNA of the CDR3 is TGTGCCAGCAGCCAAGATGGGGGACTAGCCATTCCGTACTTC. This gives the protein CASSQDGGLAIPYF.

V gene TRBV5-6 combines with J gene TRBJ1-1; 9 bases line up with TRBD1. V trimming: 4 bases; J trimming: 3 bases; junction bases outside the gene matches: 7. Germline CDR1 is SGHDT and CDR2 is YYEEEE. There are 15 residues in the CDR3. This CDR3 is CASSQMTGGYTEAFF. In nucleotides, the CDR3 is TGTGCCAGCAGCCAGATGACAGGGGGATACACTGAAGCTTTCTTT.

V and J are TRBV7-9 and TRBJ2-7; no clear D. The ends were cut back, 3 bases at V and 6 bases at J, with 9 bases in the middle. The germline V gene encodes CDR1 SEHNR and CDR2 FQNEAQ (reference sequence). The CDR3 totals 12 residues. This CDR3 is CASSFGHGEQYF. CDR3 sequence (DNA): TGTGCCAGCAGCTTTGGGCACGGCGAGCAGTACTTC.

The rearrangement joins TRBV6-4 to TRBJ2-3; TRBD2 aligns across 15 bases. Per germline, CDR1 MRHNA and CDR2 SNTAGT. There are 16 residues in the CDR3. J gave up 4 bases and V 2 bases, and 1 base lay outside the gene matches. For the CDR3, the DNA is TGTGCCAGCAGTGACGGACTAGCGGGAGGGCCAGATACGCAGTATTTT. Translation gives CASSDGLAGGPDTQYF.

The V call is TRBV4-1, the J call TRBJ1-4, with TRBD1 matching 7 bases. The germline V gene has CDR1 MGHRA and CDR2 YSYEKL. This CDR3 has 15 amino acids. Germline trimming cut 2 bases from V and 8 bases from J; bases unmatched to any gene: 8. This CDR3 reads CASSQIKTGREKLFF. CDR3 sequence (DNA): TGCGCCAGCAGCCAAATAAAGACAGGGAGGGAAAAACTGTTTTTT.

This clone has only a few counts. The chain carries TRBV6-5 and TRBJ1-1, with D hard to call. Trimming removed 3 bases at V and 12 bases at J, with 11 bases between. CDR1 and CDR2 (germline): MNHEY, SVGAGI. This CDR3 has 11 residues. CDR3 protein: CASSYSRVTFF. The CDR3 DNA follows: TGTGCCAGCAGTTATTCGAGGGTAACTTTCTTT.

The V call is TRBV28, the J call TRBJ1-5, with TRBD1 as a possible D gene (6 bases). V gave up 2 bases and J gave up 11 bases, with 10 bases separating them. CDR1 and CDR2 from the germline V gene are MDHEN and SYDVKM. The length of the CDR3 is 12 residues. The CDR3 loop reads CASSLTGLSQHF. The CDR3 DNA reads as TGTGCCAGCAGTTTAACAGGGCTGTCCCAGCATTTT.

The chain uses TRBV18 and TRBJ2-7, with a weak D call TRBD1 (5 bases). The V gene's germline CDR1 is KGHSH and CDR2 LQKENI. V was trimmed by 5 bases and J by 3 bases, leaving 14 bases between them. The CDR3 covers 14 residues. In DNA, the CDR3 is TGTGCCAGCTCAACCGGTAGGGGATACTACGAGCAGTACTTC. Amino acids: CASSTGRGYYEQYF.

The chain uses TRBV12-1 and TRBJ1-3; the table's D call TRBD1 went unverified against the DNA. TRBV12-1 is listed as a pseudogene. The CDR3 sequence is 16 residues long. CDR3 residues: CASSFAEGGFGNTIYF. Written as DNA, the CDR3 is TGTGCCAGCAGCTTTGCCGAAGGGGGCTTCGGAAACACCATATATTTT.

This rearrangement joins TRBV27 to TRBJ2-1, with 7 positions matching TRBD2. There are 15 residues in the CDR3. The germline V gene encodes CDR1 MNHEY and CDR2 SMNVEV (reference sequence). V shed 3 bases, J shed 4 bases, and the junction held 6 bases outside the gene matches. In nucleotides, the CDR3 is TGTGCCAGCAGTTTCGGCGGGAGCAAGTACAATGAGCAGTTCTTC. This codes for CASSFGGSKYNEQFF.

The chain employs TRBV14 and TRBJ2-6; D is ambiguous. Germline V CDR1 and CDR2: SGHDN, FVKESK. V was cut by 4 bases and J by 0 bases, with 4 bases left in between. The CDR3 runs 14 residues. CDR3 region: CASSLNSGANVLTF. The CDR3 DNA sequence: TGTGCCAGCAGCCTCAACTCTGGGGCCAACGTCCTGACTTTC.

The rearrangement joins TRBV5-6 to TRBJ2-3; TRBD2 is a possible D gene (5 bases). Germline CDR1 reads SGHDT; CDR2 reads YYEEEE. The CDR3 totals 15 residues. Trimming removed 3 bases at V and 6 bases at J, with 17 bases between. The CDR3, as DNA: TGTGCCAGCAGCTCTTGGGGAGATCCGAGCGATACGCAGTATTTT. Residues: CASSSWGDPSDTQYF.

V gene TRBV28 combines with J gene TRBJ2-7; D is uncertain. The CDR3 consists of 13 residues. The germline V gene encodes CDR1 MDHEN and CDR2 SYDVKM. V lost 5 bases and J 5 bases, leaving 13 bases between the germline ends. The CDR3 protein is CASSLPTPNEQYF. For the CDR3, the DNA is TGTGCCAGCAGTCTCCCTACTCCCAACGAGCAGTACTTC.

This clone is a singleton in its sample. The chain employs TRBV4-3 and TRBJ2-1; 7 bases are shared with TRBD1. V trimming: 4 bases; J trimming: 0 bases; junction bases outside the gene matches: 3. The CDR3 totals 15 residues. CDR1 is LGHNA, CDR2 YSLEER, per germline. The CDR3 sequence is CASSPDRNSYNEQFF. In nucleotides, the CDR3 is TGCGCCAGCAGCCCGGACAGGAACTCCTACAATGAGCAGTTCTTC.

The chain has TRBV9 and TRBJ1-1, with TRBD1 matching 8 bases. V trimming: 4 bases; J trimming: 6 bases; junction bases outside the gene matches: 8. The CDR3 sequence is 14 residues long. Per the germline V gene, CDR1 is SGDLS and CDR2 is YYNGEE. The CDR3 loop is CASSPGTGGAEAFF. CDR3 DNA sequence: TGTGCCAGCAGCCCCGGGACAGGCGGCGCTGAAGCTTTCTTT.

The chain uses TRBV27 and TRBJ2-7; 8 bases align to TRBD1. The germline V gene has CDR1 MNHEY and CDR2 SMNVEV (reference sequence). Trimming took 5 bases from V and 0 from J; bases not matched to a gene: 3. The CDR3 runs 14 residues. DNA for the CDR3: TGTGCCAGCAGTAGGACAGGGTTCTCCTACGAGCAGTACTTC. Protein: CASSRTGFSYEQYF.

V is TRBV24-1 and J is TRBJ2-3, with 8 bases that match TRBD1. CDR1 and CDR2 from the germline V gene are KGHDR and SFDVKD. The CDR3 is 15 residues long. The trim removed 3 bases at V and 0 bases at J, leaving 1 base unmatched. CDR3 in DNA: TGTGCCACCAGTGATGACAGGGGCAGCACAGATACGCAGTATTTT. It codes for CATSDDRGSTDTQYF.

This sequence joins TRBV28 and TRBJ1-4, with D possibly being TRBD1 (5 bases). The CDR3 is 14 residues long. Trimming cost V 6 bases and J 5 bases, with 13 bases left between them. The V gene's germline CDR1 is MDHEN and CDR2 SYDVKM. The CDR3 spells CASRPHDSNEKLFF. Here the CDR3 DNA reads TGTGCCAGCAGACCTCATGACAGCAATGAAAAACTGTTTTTT. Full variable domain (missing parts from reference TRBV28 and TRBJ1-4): DVKVTQSSRYLVKRTGEKVFLECVQDMDHENMFWYRQDPGLGLRLIYFSYDVKMKEKGDIPEGYSVSREKKERFSLILESASTNQTSMYLCASRPHDSNEKLFFGSGTQLSVL.

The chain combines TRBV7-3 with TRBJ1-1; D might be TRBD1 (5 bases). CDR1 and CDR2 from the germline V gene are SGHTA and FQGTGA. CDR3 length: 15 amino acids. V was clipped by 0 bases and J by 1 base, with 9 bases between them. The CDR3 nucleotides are TGTGCCAGCAGCTTAACTAATAGGGGGAACACTGAAGCTTTCTTT. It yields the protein CASSLTNRGNTEAFF.

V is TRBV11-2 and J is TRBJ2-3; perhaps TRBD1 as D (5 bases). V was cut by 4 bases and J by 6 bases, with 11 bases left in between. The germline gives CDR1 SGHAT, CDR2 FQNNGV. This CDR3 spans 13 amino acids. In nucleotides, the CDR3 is TGTGCCAGCAGCTCCCTGACAGCGGATACGCAGTATTTT. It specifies CASSSLTADTQYF. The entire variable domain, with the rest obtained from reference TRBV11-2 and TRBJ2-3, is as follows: EAGVAQSPRYKIIEKRQSVAFWCNPISGHATLYWYQQILGQGPKLLIQFQNNGVVDDSQLPKDRFSAERLKGVDSTLKIQPAKLEDSAVYLCASSSLTADTQYFGPGTRLTVL.

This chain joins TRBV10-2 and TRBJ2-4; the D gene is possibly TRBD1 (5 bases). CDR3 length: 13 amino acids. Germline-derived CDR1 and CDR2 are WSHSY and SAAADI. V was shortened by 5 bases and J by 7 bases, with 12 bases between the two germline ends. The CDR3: CASSLQGVNIQYF. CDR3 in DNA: TGCGCCAGCAGTCTCCAGGGTGTCAACATTCAGTACTTC.